Listed below are T cell receptor beta chains from one sample, sequenced in a study of cytomegalovirus exposure and HLA in healthy donors. The repertoire was sequenced with immunoSEQ multiplex PCR; TCRdb's copy has only in-frame clones and lacks some. The sample has some 170,000 clones, about 85% seen once. Sequencing was carried out using PBMCs. The receptors come from a man aged 25-45 years in good health and CMV-seropositive. Both conserved end residues are part of each CDR3. D genes are given only for firm matches. The size entry is marked missing in some rows and otherwise reads once, few, many or a size class.

cdr3_nt: TGTGCCAGCAGCTTAAGGGGGACAGGGGATGGCTACACCTTC
cdr3_aa: CASSLRGTGDGYTF
clone_size: NA
v_call: TRBV11-3
d_call: TRBD1
j_call: TRBJ1-2

cdr3_nt: TGCGCCAGCAGCCCGGACAGGGTGGGCTACAATGAGCAGTTCTTC
cdr3_aa: CASSPDRVGYNEQFF
clone_size: NA
v_call: TRBV4-1
d_call: TRBD1
j_call: TRBJ2-1

cdr3_nt: TGTGCCAGTAGTTCTGACAGGGATAGCACAGATACGCAGTATTTT
cdr3_aa: CASSSDRDSTDTQYF
clone_size: NA
v_call: TRBV19
d_call: TRBD1
j_call: TRBJ2-3

cdr3_nt: TGCGCCAGCAGCTTGGGGTCTACAGGGGGCGGTGAGCCCCAGCATTTT
cdr3_aa: CASSLGSTGGGEPQHF
clone_size: NA
v_call: TRBV5-1
d_call: TRBD1
j_call: TRBJ1-5

cdr3_nt: TGTGCCAGCAGCTTCGGCGGGGACTTCTATGGCTACACCTTC
cdr3_aa: CASSFGGDFYGYTF
clone_size: NA
v_call: TRBV7-9
d_call: NA
j_call: TRBJ1-2

cdr3_nt: TGTGCCAGCAGTTACCAGGGGTTCGGGTCTGGAAACACCATATATTTT
cdr3_aa: CASSYQGFGSGNTIYF
clone_size: NA
v_call: TRBV6-5
d_call: NA
j_call: TRBJ1-3

cdr3_nt: TGTGCCAGCAGCCGACAGGTGGATAATTCACCCCTCCACTTT
cdr3_aa: CASSRQVDNSPLHF
clone_size: few
v_call: TRBV6-5
d_call: NA
j_call: TRBJ1-6

cdr3_nt: TGTGCCAGCAGTTACTCTACAGGGGATACTACCTACGAGCAGTACTTC
cdr3_aa: CASSYSTGDTTYEQYF
clone_size: NA
v_call: TRBV6-5
d_call: TRBD1
j_call: TRBJ2-7

cdr3_nt: TGCGCCTCTCGGACAGGGAGAGAGGTTGGCTACACCTTC
cdr3_aa: CASRTGREVGYTF
clone_size: NA
v_call: TRBV5-1
d_call: TRBD1
j_call: TRBJ1-2

cdr3_nt: TGTGCCAGCAGCGCAGGGGGTGAGCAGTTCTTC
cdr3_aa: CASSAGGEQFF
clone_size: NA
v_call: TRBV7-3
d_call: TRBD1
j_call: TRBJ2-1

cdr3_nt: TGTGCCAGCAGCCCTCCTCGGGAGTTGAGAGAGACCCAGTACTTC
cdr3_aa: CASSPPRELRETQYF
clone_size: NA
v_call: TRBV5-4
d_call: NA
j_call: TRBJ2-5

cdr3_nt: TGTGCCAGCATACTAGCGGGGGGTCGATATGAGCAGTTCTTC
cdr3_aa: CASILAGGRYEQFF
clone_size: NA
v_call: TRBV7-2
d_call: TRBD2
j_call: TRBJ2-1

cdr3_nt: TGTGCCAGCAGCCAAGCAGGTCCCACAAGGAACTATGGCTACACCTTC
cdr3_aa: CASSQAGPTRNYGYTF
clone_size: NA
v_call: TRBV14
d_call: NA
j_call: TRBJ1-2

cdr3_nt: TGTGCCAGCAGCGTAGGGACTCCTAGGAACACTGAAGCTTTCTTT
cdr3_aa: CASSVGTPRNTEAFF
clone_size: NA
v_call: TRBV7-8
d_call: NA
j_call: TRBJ1-1

cdr3_nt: TGTGCCACCAGCAGAGGATATGGACAGGGGGATGCTGAAGCTTTCTTT
cdr3_aa: CATSRGYGQGDAEAFF
clone_size: NA
v_call: TRBV15
d_call: TRBD1
j_call: TRBJ1-1

cdr3_nt: TGTGCCAGCAGCATTGGGACAGGGCTTAGCACAGATACGCAGTATTTT
cdr3_aa: CASSIGTGLSTDTQYF
clone_size: NA
v_call: TRBV11-3
d_call: TRBD1
j_call: TRBJ2-3

cdr3_nt: TGTGCCAGCAGCTTAGGAGCGGAACTCTATGGCTACACCTTC
cdr3_aa: CASSLGAELYGYTF
clone_size: NA
v_call: TRBV11-2
d_call: NA
j_call: TRBJ1-2